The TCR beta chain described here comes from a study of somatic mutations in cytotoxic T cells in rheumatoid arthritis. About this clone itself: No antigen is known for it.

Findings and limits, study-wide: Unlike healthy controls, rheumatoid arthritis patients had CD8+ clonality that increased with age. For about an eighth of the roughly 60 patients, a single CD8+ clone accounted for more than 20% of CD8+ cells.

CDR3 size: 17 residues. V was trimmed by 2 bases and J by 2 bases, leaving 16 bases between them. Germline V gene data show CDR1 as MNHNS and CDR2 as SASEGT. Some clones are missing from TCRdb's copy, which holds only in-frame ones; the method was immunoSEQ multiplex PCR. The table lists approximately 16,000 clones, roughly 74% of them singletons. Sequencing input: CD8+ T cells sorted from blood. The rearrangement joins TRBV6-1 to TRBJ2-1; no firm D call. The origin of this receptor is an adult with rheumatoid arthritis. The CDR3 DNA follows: TGTGCCAGCAGTGAACACGAAACAGTAACCCCCTACAATGAGCAGTTCTTC. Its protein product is CASSEHETVTPYNEQFF.